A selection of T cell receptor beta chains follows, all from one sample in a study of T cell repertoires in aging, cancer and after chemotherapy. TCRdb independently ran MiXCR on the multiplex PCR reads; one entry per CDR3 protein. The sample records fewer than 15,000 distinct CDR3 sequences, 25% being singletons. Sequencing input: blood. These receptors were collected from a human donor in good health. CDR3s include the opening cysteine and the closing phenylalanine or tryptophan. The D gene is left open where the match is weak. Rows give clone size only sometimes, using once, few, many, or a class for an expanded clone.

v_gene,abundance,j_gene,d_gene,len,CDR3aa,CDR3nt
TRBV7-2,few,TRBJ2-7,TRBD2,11,CASGGIHEQYF,TGTGCCTCGGGGGGAATCCACGAGCAGTACTTC
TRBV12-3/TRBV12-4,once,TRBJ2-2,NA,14,CASSTGANTGELFF,TGTGCCAGCTCAACGGGAGCGAACACCGGGGAGCTGTTTTTT
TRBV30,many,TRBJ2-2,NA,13,CAWSVRNTGELFF,TGTGCCTGGAGTGTTAGGAACACCGGGGAGCTGTTTTTT
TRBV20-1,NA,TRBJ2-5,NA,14,CSAPRQGGSETQYF,TGCAGTGCACCCAGACAGGGAGGGTCAGAGACCCAGTACTTC
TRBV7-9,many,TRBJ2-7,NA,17,CASSLHSAGSPLYEQYF,TGTGCCAGCAGCCTCCACTCAGCAGGGAGCCCTCTCTACGAGCAGTACTTC
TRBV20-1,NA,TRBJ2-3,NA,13,CSARDLPRGTQYF,TGCAGTGCTAGAGATCTTCCGCGTGGGACGCAGTATTTT
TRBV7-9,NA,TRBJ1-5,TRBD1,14,CVSSPQGADQPQHF,TGTGTCAGCAGCCCCCAGGGGGCAGATCAGCCCCAGCATTTT
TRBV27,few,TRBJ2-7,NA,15,CASSPARLSSYEQYF,TGTGCCAGCAGCCCCGCGCGCCTAAGCTCCTACGAGCAGTACTTC
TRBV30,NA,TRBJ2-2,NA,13,CAWSASNTGELFF,TGTGCCTGGAGTGCCTCGAACACCGGGGAGCTGTTTTTT
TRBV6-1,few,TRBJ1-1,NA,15,CASSENVGGHTEAFF,TGTGCCAGCAGTGAAAACGTCGGGGGTCACACTGAAGCTTTCTTT
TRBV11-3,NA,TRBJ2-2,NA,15,CASSTGGRDSGELFF,TGTGCCAGCAGCACCGGGGGCAGGGACTCCGGGGAGCTGTTTTTT
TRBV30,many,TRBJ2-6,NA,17,CAWSPTRMGSGANVLTF,TGTGCCTGGAGTCCTACCCGTATGGGCTCTGGGGCCAACGTCCTGACTTTC
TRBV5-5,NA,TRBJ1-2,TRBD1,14,CASSTPGTVYGYTF,TGCGCCAGCAGCACCCCCGGGACAGTATATGGCTACACCTTC
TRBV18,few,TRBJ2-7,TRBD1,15,CASSPVLGQGYEQYF,TGTGCCAGCTCACCAGTTTTGGGACAGGGCTACGAGCAGTACTTC
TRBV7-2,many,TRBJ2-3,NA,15,CASSLVGGRTDTQYF,TGTGCCAGCAGCTTAGTCGGGGGTAGGACAGATACGCAGTATTTT
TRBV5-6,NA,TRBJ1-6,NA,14,CASSLGGPNSPLHF,TGTGCCAGCAGCTTAGGAGGGCCGAATTCACCCCTCCACTTT
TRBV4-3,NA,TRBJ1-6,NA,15,CASSQDGGRGSPLHF,TGCGCCAGCAGCCAAGACGGGGGGCGCGGATCACCCCTCCACTTT
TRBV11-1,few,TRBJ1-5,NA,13,CASSIEGNQPQHF,TGTGCCAGCAGCATAGAGGGCAATCAGCCCCAGCATTTT
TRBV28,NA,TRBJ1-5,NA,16,CASSPGLIYSNQPQHF,TGTGCCAGCAGCCCTGGCCTAATTTATAGCAATCAGCCCCAGCATTTT
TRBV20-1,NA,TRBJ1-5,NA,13,CSARIGIGQPQHF,TGCAGTGCTAGAATAGGGATAGGGCAGCCCCAGCATTTT
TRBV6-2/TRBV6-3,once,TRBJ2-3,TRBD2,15,CASRLSGGKRDTQYF,TGTGCCAGCAGGCTTAGCGGGGGCAAGAGGGATACGCAGTATTTT
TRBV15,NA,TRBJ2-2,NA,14,CATRVAPNNGELFF,TGTGCCACCCGCGTGGCCCCGAACAACGGGGAGCTGTTTTTT
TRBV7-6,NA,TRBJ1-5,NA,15,CASTPGTGTIQPQHF,TGTGCCAGCACCCCAGGTACAGGGACGATTCAGCCCCAGCATTTT
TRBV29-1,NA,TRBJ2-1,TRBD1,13,CSVEVDRGREQFF,TGCAGCGTTGAAGTGGACAGGGGTCGCGAGCAGTTCTTC
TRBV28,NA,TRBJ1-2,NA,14,CASSLRGQNYGYTF,TGTGCCAGCAGTTTACGTGGTCAGAACTATGGCTACACCTTC
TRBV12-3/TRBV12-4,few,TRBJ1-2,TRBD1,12,CASSRDRGGYTF,TGTGCCAGCAGTCGGGACAGGGGTGGCTACACCTTC
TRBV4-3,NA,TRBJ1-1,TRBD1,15,CASSQRDRGNTEAFF,TGCGCCAGCAGCCAACGGGACAGGGGGAACACTGAAGCTTTCTTT
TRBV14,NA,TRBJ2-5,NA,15,CASSQPVRGQETQYF,TGTGCCAGCAGCCAACCGGTAAGGGGCCAAGAGACCCAGTACTTC
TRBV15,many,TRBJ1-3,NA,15,CATSRARGPGNTIYF,TGTGCCACCAGCAGAGCTCGGGGGCCCGGAAACACCATATATTTT
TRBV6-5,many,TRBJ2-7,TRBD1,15,CASSGSDRQSYEQYF,TGTGCCAGCAGCGGGTCGGACAGGCAATCCTACGAGCAGTACTTC
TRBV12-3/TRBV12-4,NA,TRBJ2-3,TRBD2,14,CASILSGATDTQYF,TGTGCCAGCATCCTTAGCGGGGCTACAGATACGCAGTATTTT
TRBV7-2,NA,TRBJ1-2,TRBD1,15,CASSLDRPFGYGYTF,TGTGCCAGCAGCTTGGACAGGCCCTTTGGCTATGGCTACACCTTC
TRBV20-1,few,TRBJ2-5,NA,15,CSAKQGIQVQETQYF,TGCAGTGCTAAACAGGGTATTCAGGTCCAAGAGACCCAGTACTTC